Presented here are 6 T cell receptor beta chains from one specimen sequenced in a study of identifying expanded T cells in peripheral blood. Sequencing was performed with immunoSEQ multiplex PCR; in TCRdb, only in-frame clones are kept and a portion is missing. The sample includes tens of thousands of clones, around 83% seen only once; the top ten take about 20%. Sequencing was performed on blood. Source of these receptors: a person aged 18 to 75 in good health.

The V and J genes are TRBV19 and TRBJ1-2, with no clear D. V was pared by 3 bases and J by 7 bases, with 15 bases between. The CDR3 sequence is 14 residues long. Germline CDR1 LNHDA, CDR2 SQIVND (reference sequence). In DNA form, the CDR3 reads TGTGCCAGTAGTATTGATCCGGGGAGTCGTGGCTACACCTTC. Translating gives CASSIDPGSRGYTF.

J is TRBJ2-1 and V is TRBV18, with D maybe TRBD2 (6 bases). Per germline, CDR1 KGHSH and CDR2 LQKENI. V dropped 3 bases and J dropped 3 bases, with 15 bases sitting between them. This CDR3 region has 16 residues. The CDR3 sequence is CASSPGDGSFYNEQFF. The DNA for the CDR3 is TGTGCCAGCTCACCGGGGGACGGGAGTTTCTACAATGAGCAGTTCTTC.

This chain uses TRBV5-4 with TRBJ2-5, with D possibly TRBD2 on 5 matching bases. The CDR3 is 14 residues long. The germline V gene has CDR1 SGHNT and CDR2 YYREEE (reference sequence). Trimming left V 5 bases short and J 1 base short, with 12 bases between. This chain's CDR3 is CASSVTGSQETQYF. For the CDR3, the DNA is TGTGCCAGCAGTGTGACGGGGAGCCAAGAGACCCAGTACTTC.

This chain uses TRBV6-1 with TRBJ2-5; D remains unclear. V lost 2 bases and J 2 bases, leaving 18 bases between the germline ends. CDR3 size: 17 residues. Germline-derived CDR1 and CDR2 are MNHNS and SASEGT. The CDR3 loop is CASSESVWSRKQETQYF. CDR3 nucleotides: TGTGCCAGCAGTGAAAGCGTCTGGTCCCGAAAGCAAGAGACCCAGTACTTC.

The chain recombines TRBV27 with TRBJ2-2, with a weak D call TRBD2 (7 bases). The V gene lost 10 bases and the J gene lost 2 bases, with 14 bases spanning the gap. CDR3 length equals 14 residues. CDR1 MNHEY and CDR2 SMNVEV come from the germline V gene (reference sequence). CDR3 in amino acids: CATRGGGNTGELFF. The CDR3, as DNA: TGTGCCACCCGAGGGGGGGGCAACACCGGGGAGCTGTTTTTT.

The J gene is TRBJ2-1, the V gene TRBV25-1; 8 positions agree with TRBD2. The CDR3 runs to 14 residues. Germline CDR1 MGHDK, CDR2 SYGVNS. Losses at the gene ends were 8 bases for V and 3 bases for J; bases not matched to a gene: 6. This CDR3 is CASARREDYNEQFF. The DNA of the CDR3 is TGTGCCAGCGCGAGGCGGGAGGACTACAATGAGCAGTTCTTC. Together with reference TRBV25-1 and TRBJ2-1, the CDR3 gives the full variable domain: EADIYQTPRYLVIGTGKKITLECSQTMGHDKMYWYQQDPGMELHLIHYSYGVNSTEKGDLSSESTVSRIRTEHFPLTLESARPSHTSQYLCASARREDYNEQFFGPGTRLTVL.